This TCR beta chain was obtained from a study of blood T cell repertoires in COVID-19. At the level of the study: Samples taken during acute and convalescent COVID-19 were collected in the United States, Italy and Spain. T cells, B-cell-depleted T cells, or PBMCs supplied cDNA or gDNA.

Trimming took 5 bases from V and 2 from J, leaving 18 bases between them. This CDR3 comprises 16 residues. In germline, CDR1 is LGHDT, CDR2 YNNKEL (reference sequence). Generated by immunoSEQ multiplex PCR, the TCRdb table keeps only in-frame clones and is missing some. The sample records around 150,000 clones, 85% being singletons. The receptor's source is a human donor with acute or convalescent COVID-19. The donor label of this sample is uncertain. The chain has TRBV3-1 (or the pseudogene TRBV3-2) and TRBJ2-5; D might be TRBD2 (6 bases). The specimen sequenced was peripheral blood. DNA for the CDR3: TGTGCCAGCAGCTCCTGGGGGTTTGCGGGGCAAGAGACCCAGTACTTC. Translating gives CASSSWGFAGQETQYF.